This T cell receptor beta chain was recovered during a study of blood T cell repertoires in COVID-19. Study at large: COVID-19 samples from acute and convalescent phases originated in the United States, Italy and Spain.

Germline V gives CDR1 ENHRY, CDR2 SYGVKD. V lost 8 bases, J lost 2 bases, and 3 bases stayed unmatched. This CDR3 is 12 amino acids long. Sequencing was performed with immunoSEQ multiplex PCR; in TCRdb, only in-frame clones are kept and a portion is missing. The sample records some 200,000 clones, 84% being singletons. J is TRBJ2-7 and V is TRBV10-3; 7 positions match TRBD1. This TCR was sampled from an elderly woman with COVID-19, enrolled during active disease. The material sequenced was peripheral blood. The CDR3 loop reads CAISGQPYEQYF. CDR3 coding DNA: TGTGCCATCTCGGGACAGCCCTACGAGCAGTACTTC.